A single sample is the source of the 28 T cell receptor beta chains below, sequenced in a study of blood T cell repertoires in COVID-19. Sequencing used immunoSEQ multiplex PCR; TCRdb keeps in-frame clones, though not all of them. The sample has some 40,000 clones, more than 80% seen once; the top ten hold about 14%. Sequenced sample: peripheral blood. The receptor set was obtained from a man aged 50 to 59 with active or convalescent COVID-19.

This clone was observed a single time. The CDR3 DNA reads as TGTGCCAGTAGTATGTTATCGGTATCAGGTACTCTCAATGGCTACACCTTC. It yields the protein CASSMLSVSGTLNGYTF. V is TRBV19 and J is TRBJ1-2; D unclear. Germline V lookup: CDR1 LNHDA, CDR2 SQIVND (reference sequence). This CDR3 has 17 residues. V dropped 3 bases and J dropped 6 bases, with 23 bases sitting between them.

As to this clone: An end of the junction does not agree with germline; a read error may underlie this. This specimen includes other DNA sequences encoding the same CDR3. The chain employs TRBV18 and TRBJ2-2, with a tentative D call TRBD2 (6 bases). The CDR3 sequence is 14 residues long. Germline V gene sequence: CDR1 KGHSH, CDR2 LQKENI. The CDR3 DNA reads as TGCGCCAGCTCACCCCAGGAGGGAGCCGGGGAGCTGTTTTTT. This sequence encodes CASSPQEGAGELFF.

This chain joins TRBV7-6 and TRBJ2-3, with a tentative D call TRBD2 (6 bases). Germline V CDR1 and CDR2: SGHVS, FNYEAQ. The CDR3 runs 17 residues. Deletions cut 4 bases from V and 1 base from J, with 18 bases between. The DNA for the CDR3 is TGTGCCAGCAGCTCCCAAAGGACTATTTCTCGCACAGATACGCAGTATTTT. Translating it yields CASSSQRTISRTDTQYF.

Only one count was recorded for this clone. CDR3 coding DNA: TGTGCCAGCTCACTACTTCAGGGGGAGAATCAGCCCCAGCATTTT. Its translation: CASSLLQGENQPQHF. The rearrangement links TRBV18 to TRBJ1-5; TRBD1 matches 7 bases. The CDR3 covers 15 residues. V lost 4 bases and J lost 4; bases outside the gene matches: 7. CDR1 KGHSH and CDR2 LQKENI come from the germline V gene. Based on the CDR3 plus reference TRBV18 and TRBJ1-5, the full variable domain is NAGVMQNPRHLVRRRGQEARLRCSPMKGHSHVYWYRQLPEEGLKFMVYLQKENIIDESGMPKERFSAEFPKEGPSILRIQQVVRGDSAAYFCASSLLQGENQPQHFGDGTRLSIL.

This chain links TRBV9 with TRBJ2-3; 8 bases agree with TRBD1. V lost 3 bases to trimming and J lost 3 bases; unmatched junction nucleotides: 6. The CDR3 is 15 amino acids. Germline assignment: CDR1 SGDLS and CDR2 YYNGEE. The chain's CDR3 is CASSETGVRTDTQYF. The CDR3 DNA is TGTGCCAGCAGCGAGACAGGGGTAAGGACAGATACGCAGTATTTT.

CDR3 region: CASSLFDSKPYESYGYTF. The CDR3, as DNA: TGTGCCAGCTCACTATTCGACAGTAAACCATACGAGTCTTATGGCTACACCTTC. The J gene is TRBJ1-2, the V gene TRBV18, with a tentative D call TRBD1 (5 bases). CDR1 is KGHSH and CDR2 is LQKENI in the germline V gene. This CDR3 spans 18 amino acids. Trimming took 4 bases from V and 5 from J, leaving 26 bases between them.

The CDR3 spells CASSESVGRMNTEAFF. The CDR3 DNA reads TGCGCCAGCAGTGAGAGTGTGGGCCGGATGAACACTGAAGCTTTCTTT. J is TRBJ1-1 and V is TRBV10-1, with unresolved D. Trimming cost V 2 bases and J 0 bases, with 13 bases left between them. Germline V gene lookup returns CDR1 WNHNN and CDR2 SYGVQD (reference sequence). The CDR3 totals 16 residues.

This clone was seen a single time. The rearrangement joins TRBV5-1 to TRBJ2-1, with D perhaps matching TRBD1 (5 bases). The CDR3 is made up of 15 amino acids. CDR1 is SGHRS, CDR2 YFSETQ, per germline. V lost 4 bases, J lost 5 bases, and 16 bases lay in between. The CDR3 DNA sequence: TGCGCCAGCAGCCAGCCCGGGCAGGGCGACAATGAGCAGTTCTTC. Encoded protein: CASSQPGQGDNEQFF.

The rearrangement uses TRBV27 and TRBJ1-2; 7 bases are shared with TRBD1. This CDR3 comprises 19 residues. Germline CDR1 reads MNHEY; CDR2 reads SMNVEV (reference sequence). With V trimmed by 4 bases and J by 1 base, 18 bases remained unmatched. CDR3 sequence: CASSSGIGRGQKNNYGYTF. Here the CDR3 DNA reads TGTGCCAGCAGTTCGGGGATCGGACGGGGACAGAAAAATAACTATGGCTACACCTTC.

The chain's CDR3 is CATRPGDRDEKLFF. The CDR3 nucleotides are TGTGCCACCCGCCCAGGGGATCGAGATGAAAAACTGTTTTTT. The rearrangement joins TRBV10-3 to TRBJ1-4, with a weak D call TRBD1 (6 bases). The CDR3 spans 14 residues. V lost 10 bases to trimming and J lost 6 bases, with 18 bases between them. The germline V gene has CDR1 ENHRY and CDR2 SYGVKD.

The rearrangement links TRBV5-6 to TRBJ1-6; 7 positions agree with TRBD1. Per germline, CDR1 SGHDT and CDR2 YYEEEE. There are 15 residues in the CDR3. V shed 2 bases, J shed 5 bases, and the junction held 4 bases outside the gene matches. The CDR3 DNA sequence: TGTGCCAGCAGCTTAGGTCAGGGGGATAATTCACCCCTCCACTTT. Its protein is CASSLGQGDNSPLHF. The full variable domain, with the rest looked up from reference TRBV5-6 and TRBJ1-6, is DAGVTQSPTHLIKTRGQQVTLRCSPKSGHDTVSWYQQALGQGPQFIFQYYEEEERQRGNFPDRFSGHQFPNYSSELNVNALLLGDSALYLCASSLGQGDNSPLHFGNGTRLTVT.

The chain combines TRBV19 with TRBJ1-5, with D perhaps matching TRBD1 (6 bases). The ends were cut back, 7 bases at V and 7 bases at J, with 20 bases in the middle. Germline V gene sequence: CDR1 LNHDA, CDR2 SQIVND (reference sequence). The CDR3 runs 15 residues. The CDR3 loop reads CASTVEGGARQPQHF. CDR3 in DNA: TGTGCCAGTACCGTGGAGGGGGGGGCGAGGCAGCCCCAGCATTTT.

The rearrangement links TRBV24-1 to TRBJ2-3, with TRBD2 identical over 10 bases. V lost 9 bases and J lost 5; bases outside the gene matches: 7. Germline CDR1 reads KGHDR; CDR2 reads SFDVKD. The CDR3 is made up of 14 amino acids. The DNA of the CDR3 is TGTGCCACCGCAAGCGGGGGGGCAATAGATACGCAGTATTTT. It codes for CATASGGAIDTQYF.

By share of the sample, this clone is medium-sized. The genes are TRBV3-1 (or the pseudogene TRBV3-2) and TRBJ1-1, with D unclear. Per the germline V gene, CDR1 is LGHDT and CDR2 is YNNKEL (reference sequence). Trimming stripped 6 bases from V and 5 bases from J, with 13 bases between. The CDR3 covers 13 residues. CDR3 residues: CASSLVQRTEAFF. CDR3 DNA: TGTGCCAGCAGTCTTGTGCAGAGGACTGAAGCTTTCTTT.

The chain carries TRBV19 and TRBJ2-2, with D possibly being TRBD1 (6 bases). Deletions cut 10 bases from V and 1 base from J, with 13 bases between. Germline CDR1 is LNHDA and CDR2 is SQIVND (reference sequence). The CDR3 contains 14 residues. CDR3 nucleotide sequence: TGTGCCACCCCGGGGACAAAGAACACCGGGGAGCTGTTTTTT. Its protein product is CATPGTKNTGELFF.

This clone was counted a single time. V and J are TRBV27 and TRBJ2-1; no reliable D call. The CDR3 runs to 12 residues. CDR1 is MNHEY, CDR2 SMNVEV, per germline (reference sequence). V gave up 6 bases and J gave up 8 bases, with 11 bases separating them. The CDR3 loop reads CASSPLSHEQFF. The CDR3 region has the DNA TGTGCCAGCAGCCCGTTGAGCCATGAGCAGTTCTTC.

The V and J genes are TRBV7-2 and TRBJ2-1; D might be TRBD1 (5 bases). Germline values: CDR1 SGHTA, CDR2 FQGNSA. Trimming took 2 bases from V and 0 from J, leaving 14 bases between them. The CDR3 is 17 amino acids. Here the CDR3 reads CASSLRTGFSSYNEQFF. CDR3 nucleotides: TGTGCCAGCAGCTTACGAACAGGTTTTAGCTCCTACAATGAGCAGTTCTTC.

The gene calls are TRBV5-1 and TRBJ1-2; 8 bases align to TRBD1. Germline-derived CDR1 and CDR2 are SGHRS and YFSETQ. The CDR3 sequence is 16 residues long. V lost 3 bases to trimming and J lost 5 bases; unmatched junction nucleotides: 12. CDR3 nucleotide sequence: TGCGCCAGCAGCTCCTTAAATCAGGGGGCGAGGTATGGCTACACCTTC. It yields the protein CASSSLNQGARYGYTF.

This clone was seen only once. The J gene is TRBJ2-1, the V gene TRBV18; 8 bases map to TRBD2. CDR3 length: 15 amino acids. CDR1 is KGHSH and CDR2 is LQKENI in the germline V gene. The J segment lost 4 bases and the V segment lost 6 bases, leaving 8 bases of the junction unmatched. CDR3 sequence reads: CASSLSGGPYNEQFF. The CDR3 DNA reads TGTGCCAGCTCCTTGAGCGGGGGACCATACAATGAGCAGTTCTTC.

This sequence joins TRBV7-2 and TRBJ2-5; TRBD2 agrees at 9 bases. Germline V CDR1 and CDR2: SGHTA, FQGNSA. The CDR3 extends over 15 amino acids. The V segment lost 7 bases and the J segment 4 bases; nucleotides outside the gene matches: 10. This chain's CDR3 is CASTSPRGGGETQYF. CDR3 nucleotide sequence: TGTGCCAGCACCTCCCCGCGGGGGGGCGGAGAGACCCAGTACTTC.

The V and J genes are TRBV7-9 and TRBJ2-1, with 7 bases lining up with TRBD2. Germline V gene sequence: CDR1 SEHNR, CDR2 FQNEAQ (reference sequence). The CDR3 covers 14 residues. The trim removed 3 bases at V and 5 bases at J, leaving 4 bases unmatched. The CDR3 coding sequence is TGTGCCAGCAGCTTGGGGGGGATCAACAATGAGCAGTTCTTC. Protein: CASSLGGINNEQFF. Combining the CDR3 with reference TRBV7-9 and TRBJ2-1 gives the whole variable domain DTGVSQNPRHKITKRGQNVTFRCDPISEHNRLYWYRQTLGQGPEFLTYFQNEAQLEKSRLLSDRFSAERPKGSFSTLEIQRTEQGDSAMYLCASSLGGINNEQFFGPGTRLTVL.

The chain uses TRBV28 and TRBJ1-5, with D hard to call. Germline V gene lookup returns CDR1 MDHEN and CDR2 SYDVKM. There are 14 residues in the CDR3. Trimming removed 2 bases from V and 0 bases from J, with 5 bases in between. CDR3 sequence (DNA): TGTGCCAGCAGTTTAGTAAATAGCAATCAGCCCCAGCATTTT. Protein product: CASSLVNSNQPQHF.

The chain combines TRBV11-2 with TRBJ1-3; D is perhaps TRBD1 (6 bases). V dropped 8 bases and J dropped 1 base, with 12 bases sitting between them. The CDR3 runs 14 residues. Germline V gives CDR1 SGHAT, CDR2 FQNNGV. The CDR3 nucleotides are TGTGCCAGCCGCTGGGGGCAGTCTGGAAACACCATATATTTT. Its protein product is CASRWGQSGNTIYF.

V usage is TRBV19 and J usage is TRBJ2-5; D ambiguous. Deletions cut 3 bases from V and 4 bases from J, with 6 bases between. CDR3 length equals 12 residues. Germline V gene lookup returns CDR1 LNHDA and CDR2 SQIVND (reference sequence). For the CDR3, the DNA is TGTGCCAGTAGTATGGCTGGAGAGACCCAGTACTTC. Protein sequence: CASSMAGETQYF.

V usage is TRBV19 and J usage is TRBJ2-5; a possible D gene is TRBD1 (5 bases). Germline V gives CDR1 LNHDA, CDR2 SQIVND (reference sequence). The length of the CDR3 is 15 residues. Trimming removed 9 bases at V and 3 bases at J, with 20 bases between. CDR3 DNA sequence: TGTGCCAGCGATCTCCCTGGGGCATTCAAAGAGACCCAGTACTTC. This translates into CASDLPGAFKETQYF. The complete variable domain, with remaining parts taken from reference TRBV19 and TRBJ2-5, reads DGGITQSPKYLFRKEGQNVTLSCEQNLNHDAMYWYRQDPGQGLRLIYYSQIVNDFQKGDIAEGYSVSREKKESFPLTVTSAQKNPTAFYLCASDLPGAFKETQYFGPGTRLLVL.

V usage is TRBV5-1 and J usage is TRBJ1-1; D might be TRBD1 (6 bases). The CDR3 totals 15 residues. V shed 5 bases and J shed 1 base, with 15 bases lying between them. Germline V CDR1 and CDR2: SGHRS, YFSETQ. CDR3 protein: CASSRPPGQNTEAFF. The DNA of the CDR3 is TGCGCCAGCAGTCGACCACCGGGACAGAACACTGAAGCTTTCTTT.

This chain joins TRBV19 and TRBJ2-2, with 7 bases matching TRBD1. CDR1 and CDR2 (germline): LNHDA, SQIVND (reference sequence). The CDR3 is 15 amino acids. V gave up 1 base and J gave up 6 bases; unmatched junction bases: 5. In DNA, the CDR3 is TGTGCCAGTAGTATAGGGGCAGGGGGTGCCGGGGAGCTGTTTTTT. It yields the protein CASSIGAGGAGELFF.

This chain uses TRBV7-2 with TRBJ1-6; 7 bases are a match to TRBD1. From germline, CDR1 is SGHTA and CDR2 FQGNSA. V shed 1 base, J shed 6 bases, and the junction held 3 bases outside the gene matches. This CDR3 spans 15 amino acids. The DNA of the CDR3 is TGTGCCAGCAGCTTAGGGACAGGAACTAATTCACCCCTCCACTTT. It translates to CASSLGTGTNSPLHF.